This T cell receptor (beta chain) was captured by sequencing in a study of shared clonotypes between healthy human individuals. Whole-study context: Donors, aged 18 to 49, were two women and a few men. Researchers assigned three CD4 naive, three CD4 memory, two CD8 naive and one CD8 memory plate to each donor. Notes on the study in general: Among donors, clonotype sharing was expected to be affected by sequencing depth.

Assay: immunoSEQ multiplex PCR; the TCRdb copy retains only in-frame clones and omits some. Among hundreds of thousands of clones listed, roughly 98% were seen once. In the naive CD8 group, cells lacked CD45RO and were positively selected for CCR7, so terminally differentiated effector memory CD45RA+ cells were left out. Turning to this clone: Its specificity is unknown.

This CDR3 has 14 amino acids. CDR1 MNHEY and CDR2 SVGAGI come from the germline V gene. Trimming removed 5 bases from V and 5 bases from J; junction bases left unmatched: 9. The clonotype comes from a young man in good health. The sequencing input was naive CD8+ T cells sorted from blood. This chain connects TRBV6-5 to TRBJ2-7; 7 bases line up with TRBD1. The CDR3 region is CASSHRGRENEQYF. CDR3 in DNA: TGTGCCAGCAGTCACAGGGGAAGGGAAAACGAGCAGTACTTC.